Shown below are 7 T cell receptor beta chains from a single sample sequenced in a study of OX40 agonist ivuxolimab in advanced cancers. Some clones are missing from TCRdb's copy, which holds only in-frame ones; the method was immunoSEQ multiplex PCR. The table shows over 15,000 clones, with around 87% occurring only once. The sequencing used CD4+ or CD8+ T cells sorted from blood, collected in a trial of the OX40 agonist ivuxolimab. The receptors originated from an adult with an advanced solid tumor such as melanoma, head and neck, liver or kidney cancer.

The CDR3 DNA reads as TGTGCCATCAGTGAGTCAAGCGCGAAGACCTTATACAATGAGCAGTTCTTC. Protein: CAISESSAKTLYNEQFF. V is TRBV10-3 and J is TRBJ2-1; D is unclear. This CDR3 is built from 17 residues. Between the trimmed V and J ends, which lost 0 bases and 4 bases, there was a span of 16 bases. Germline V gene lookup returns CDR1 ENHRY and CDR2 SYGVKD.

This clone was seen a handful of times. V usage is TRBV4-3 and J usage is TRBJ1-2; D is unclear. V was clipped by 0 bases and J by 2 bases, with 10 bases between them. Germline V gives CDR1 LGHNA, CDR2 YSLEER. CDR3 size: 15 residues. This CDR3 reads CASSQEGEQNYGYTF. DNA for the CDR3: TGCGCCAGCAGCCAAGAAGGCGAACAGAACTATGGCTACACCTTC.

The chain is built from TRBV9 and TRBJ2-1; D gene unclear. This CDR3 is built from 11 residues. V lost 4 bases to trimming and J lost 8 bases, with 7 bases between them. Germline V gene data show CDR1 as SGDLS and CDR2 as YYNGEE. In nucleotides, the CDR3 is TGTGCCAGCAGCCAGCTAGATGAGCAGTTCTTC. Encoded protein: CASSQLDEQFF.

The chain carries TRBV19 and TRBJ2-6; tentatively, D is TRBD1 (6 bases). V dropped 9 bases and J dropped 0 bases, with 12 bases sitting between them. Looked up from germline, CDR1 is LNHDA and CDR2 is SQIVND (reference sequence). The CDR3 consists of 15 residues. In DNA form, the CDR3 reads TGTGCCAGAACGGACAGACTCTCTGGGGCCAACGTCCTGACTTTC. Translation: CARTDRLSGANVLTF.

This clone was seen only a few times. V and J are TRBV7-9 and TRBJ1-1; a possible D gene is TRBD1 (5 bases). CDR3 size: 12 residues. Germline-derived CDR1 and CDR2 are SEHNR and FQNEAQ (reference sequence). V was cut by 0 bases and J by 11 bases, with 10 bases left in between. CDR3 sequence (DNA): TGTGCCAGCAGCTTAGCGCTCTGGGGGGCTTTCTTT. Protein product: CASSLALWGAFF.

The rearrangement uses TRBV7-8 and TRBJ1-1, with D hard to call. Trimming cost V 5 bases and J 2 bases, with 6 bases left between them. Per the germline V gene, CDR1 is SGHVS and CDR2 is FQNEAQ. CDR3 size: 12 residues. The CDR3 loop is CASSRENTEAFF. The DNA for the CDR3 is TGTGCCAGCAGCCGAGAAAACACTGAAGCTTTCTTT.

This clone appeared a single time. This rearrangement joins TRBV7-3 to TRBJ2-3; D gene uncertain. V lost 1 base and J lost 1, with 6 bases in between. Germline assignment: CDR1 SGHTA and CDR2 FQGTGA. CDR3 length equals 14 residues. CDR3 in DNA: TGTGCCAGCAGCTTAAAGGGTGGCACAGATACGCAGTATTTT. Residues: CASSLKGGTDTQYF.